The 10 T cell receptor beta chains below come from one sample, sequenced in a study of beta chain features in type 1 diabetes. Findings of the study overall: Shortening that was moderate but significant affected the TCRB CDR3s of Type 1 diabetes patients in all four CD4+ subsets.

Expressed TCRB transcripts were sequenced, since all the RNA that had been isolated was reverse transcribed. The protocol was immunoSEQ multiplex PCR, while the TCRdb copy is restricted to in-frame clones and leaves out a portion. The sample lists nearly 700,000 clones, around 15% seen once, with roughly 0.022% in the top ten. No cognate antigen is known for these TCRs. Sequencing was done on a sample of naive CD4+ T cells from blood. Receptor source: a man aged 18 to 30 with type 1 diabetes.

The chain recombines TRBV4-2 with TRBJ2-1; D is unresolved. V was pared by 1 base and J by 15 bases, with 25 bases between. Germline values: CDR1 LGHNA, CDR2 YNFKEQ. The length of the CDR3 is 16 residues. CDR3 loop: CASSQVSTSLEAPGFF. CDR3 bases: TGTGCCAGCAGCCAAGTATCGACGAGCCTGGAAGCCCCCGGGTTCTTC.

This rearrangement joins TRBV5-4 to TRBJ2-3; no firm D call. The CDR3 totals 14 residues. V was shortened by 0 bases and J by 7 bases, with 12 bases between the two germline ends. Germline V gene lookup returns CDR1 SGHNT and CDR2 YYREEE (reference sequence). DNA of the CDR3: TGTGCCAGCAGCTTGGGACGGAACGGGTATACGCAGTATTTT. Translation gives CASSLGRNGYTQYF.

The chain recombines TRBV7-9 with TRBJ2-4; TRBD2 might be the D (7 bases). The germline V gene has CDR1 SEHNR and CDR2 FQNEAQ (reference sequence). The V gene lost 5 bases and the J gene lost 8 bases, with 16 bases spanning the gap. This CDR3 region has 14 residues. CDR3 coding DNA: TGTGCCAGCAGCCTCACGGGGGGCGCGGACATTCAGTACTTC. Residues: CASSLTGGADIQYF.

The chain has TRBV30 and TRBJ1-1; 8 bases are shared with TRBD1. The CDR3 covers 12 residues. The ends lost 7 bases at V and 0 bases at J; junction bases unmatched: 1. The germline gives CDR1 GTSNPN, CDR2 SVGIG (reference sequence). Here the CDR3 reads CASDRVNTEAFF. The CDR3 coding sequence is TGTGCCTCGGACAGGGTGAACACTGAAGCTTTCTTT.

This clone was seen a handful of times. The sample carries other DNA sequences with the same CDR3. V is TRBV30 and J is TRBJ2-3; D remains unclear. The germline V gene encodes CDR1 GTSNPN and CDR2 SVGIG (reference sequence). CDR3 size: 11 residues. V was clipped by 2 bases and J by 4 bases, with 4 bases between them. The CDR3 reads CAWSSPDTQYF. CDR3 in DNA: TGTGCCTGGAGTTCGCCAGATACGCAGTATTTT.

Here the CDR3 reads CASTISGVYNEQFF. The CDR3 nucleotides are TGTGCCAGCACCATCTCTGGGGTTTACAATGAGCAGTTCTTC. J is TRBJ2-1 and V is TRBV5-5, with unresolved D. The CDR3 is 14 amino acids. CDR1 and CDR2 (germline): SGHKS, YYEKEE (reference sequence). Trimming cost V 6 bases and J 4 bases, with 14 bases left between them.

In this sample, this clone turned up a few times. This chain links TRBV12-5 with TRBJ2-1; 15 nucleotides agree with TRBD2. J was trimmed by 8 bases and V by 5 bases; bases with no gene match: 7. This CDR3 has 16 residues. CDR1 is LGHNT, CDR2 FRNRAP, per germline. CDR3 nucleotide sequence: TGTGCTAGTGGTCCCGGACTAGCGGGGGGGCCCGATGAGCAGTTCTTC. Protein: CASGPGLAGGPDEQFF.

Details on this clone: At the DNA level, this CDR3 is encoded by other sequences in the same sample as well. The V call is TRBV20-1, the J call TRBJ1-1; D unresolved. The CDR3 totals 11 residues. Trimming took 3 bases from V and 2 from J, leaving 4 bases between them. Germline V gene lookup returns CDR1 DFQATT and CDR2 SNEGSKA (reference sequence). CDR3 residues: CSARDNTEAFF. CDR3 sequence (DNA): TGCAGTGCTAGGGATAACACTGAAGCTTTCTTT.

Only a few counts were recorded for this clone. V usage is TRBV19 and J usage is TRBJ2-3; 11 bases map to TRBD2. Germline CDR1 is LNHDA and CDR2 is SQIVND (reference sequence). J lost 3 bases, V lost 5 bases, and 10 bases had no gene match. The CDR3 extends over 17 amino acids. The CDR3 loop reads CASSASSSSGGTDTQYF. CDR3 in DNA: TGTGCCAGTAGTGCTTCCTCCTCTAGCGGGGGGACAGATACGCAGTATTTT. The full variable domain, with the rest looked up from reference TRBV19 and TRBJ2-3, is DGGITQSPKYLFRKEGQNVTLSCEQNLNHDAMYWYRQDPGQGLRLIYYSQIVNDFQKGDIAEGYSVSREKKESFPLTVTSAQKNPTAFYLCASSASSSSGGTDTQYFGPGTRLTVL.

This clone was counted between two and nine times. This chain connects TRBV5-1 to TRBJ1-6, with 12 positions matching TRBD1. V was clipped by 4 bases and J by 9 bases; unmatched bases: 8. This CDR3 spans 16 amino acids. Germline assignment: CDR1 SGHRS and CDR2 YFSETQ. The CDR3: CASSEPGQGASSPLHF. The CDR3 coding sequence is TGCGCCAGCAGCGAACCGGGACAGGGGGCGAGTTCACCCCTCCACTTT.